Listed below are T cell receptor beta chains from one sample, sequenced in a study of T cell responses to AZD1222 COVID-19 vaccine. The data were produced by immunoSEQ multiplex PCR, yet TCRdb's version contains in-frame clones alone and is incomplete. The sample includes roughly 200,000 clones, roughly 90% seen only once; the top ten take 1.7%. This sample comprised peripheral blood, obtained 28 days after the second AZD1222 dose. These TCRs come from an adult who received the AZD1222 COVID-19 vaccine. CDR3s include the opening cysteine and the closing phenylalanine or tryptophan. D genes are given only for firm matches. The listing skips clone size in some rows; elsewhere it reads once, few, many or a size class.

size,D,V,J,DNA,CDR3
-,TRBD2,TRBV6-1,TRBJ2-5,TGTGCCAGCAGTGAAGCGCTCATAGCGGGAGGGAGCAATCAAGAGACCCAGTACTTC,CASSEALIAGGSNQETQYF
once,-,TRBV28,TRBJ2-3,TGTGCCAGCACTCGAGGGGGCGCGGGGACAGATACGCAGTATTTT,CASTRGGAGTDTQYF
-,-,TRBV19,TRBJ1-1,TGTGCCAGTAGTATCCGCCTGAACACTGAAGCTTTCTTT,CASSIRLNTEAFF
-,TRBD1,TRBV27,TRBJ1-5,TGTGCCAGCAGCCCGGACAGGAGGAATCAGCCCCAGCATTTT,CASSPDRRNQPQHF
-,-,TRBV7-6,TRBJ2-1,TGTGCCAGCAGCTTAGGGGAAACCAATGAGCAGTTCTTC,CASSLGETNEQFF
-,TRBD2,TRBV28,TRBJ2-7,TGTGCCAGCAGGCTAAGACTAGCGGAACGTTACGAGCAGTACTTC,CASRLRLAERYEQYF
-,-,TRBV3-1/TRBV3-2,TRBJ1-1,TGTGCCAGCAGCCAAGATTTGAGAGGGGCTGAAGCTTTCTTT,CASSQDLRGAEAFF
-,TRBD1,TRBV7-2,TRBJ1-3,TGTGCCAGCAGCTTAGACAGGGGAAGTAGAAACACCATATATTTT,CASSLDRGSRNTIYF
-,TRBD2,TRBV5-1,TRBJ2-7,TGCGCCAGCAGCCCCACCGGGGGGACTTCCTACGAGCAGTACTTC,CASSPTGGTSYEQYF
once,-,TRBV27,TRBJ2-7,TGTGCCAGCAGTTTATCGTCCCGCGCGGTCAGCTCCTACGAGCAGTACTTC,CASSLSSRAVSSYEQYF
-,-,TRBV30,TRBJ1-5,TGTGCCTGGAACAAGGGGGACTATAGCAATCAGCCCCAGCATTTT,CAWNKGDYSNQPQHF
-,TRBD2,TRBV5-1,TRBJ2-2,TGCGCCAGCAGCTTTCAAGCGGGGTTTTCCGGGGAGCTGTTTTTT,CASSFQAGFSGELFF
-,-,TRBV7-3,TRBJ2-1,TGTGCCAGCAGCCCCGAGCGAAGCTACCGGGATATCTCCTACAATGAGCAGTTCTTC,CASSPERSYRDISYNEQFF
few,-,TRBV11-2,TRBJ2-3,TGTGCCAGCAGCTTAGATCGCCCCCGCTCCGCTCGGACAGATACGCAGTATTTT,CASSLDRPRSARTDTQYF